These T cell receptor beta chains were read from a single sample in a study of shared T cell receptors in the human thymus. Measured with immunoSEQ multiplex PCR; TCRdb has only the in-frame clones, and not every one. The sample comprises 700,000 or so clones, over 75% of which are singletons, and more than 0.01% rests with the top ten. The sample was also linked to a second study, of human thymus T cells.

Input material: thymocytes. The receptors were gathered from a girl under two years old with a congenital heart defect. CDR3s include the opening cysteine and the closing phenylalanine or tryptophan. Each record gives: D gene, V gene, clone size, J gene, CDR3 DNA, CDR3 protein. D genes are given only for firm matches. For some rows the clone size is stated as once, few or many, or as a class when expanded; others skip it.

NA	TRBV7-9	NA	TRBJ1-2	TGTGCCAGCAGCTGCGGGGTGGAGAATGGCTACACCTTC	CASSCGVENGYTF
TRBD1	TRBV19	NA	TRBJ1-1	TGTGCCAGTAGTATAGTCCCGGACAGGCTCGACACTGAAGCTTTCTTT	CASSIVPDRLDTEAFF
NA	TRBV28	NA	TRBJ1-6	TGTGCCAGCAGCTACCCAGGGTATTGTTCACCCCTCCACTTT	CASSYPGYCSPLHF
NA	TRBV21-1	NA	TRBJ1-2	TGTGCCAGCAGCAAATGTTGCTTTGGGCAGGGGGTTTTTGATGGCTACACCTTC	CASSKCCFGQGVFDGYTF
TRBD1	TRBV27	once	TRBJ1-6	TGTGCCAGCACGGGACAGGGAGGCCCCTGGGGCAATTCACCCCTCCACTTT	CASTGQGGPWGNSPLHF
NA	TRBV15	NA	TRBJ2-1	TGTGCCACCAGCCCCGTGCGGGGAGCATCTGTGGATGAGCAGTTCTTC	CATSPVRGASVDEQFF
TRBD2	TRBV5-1	NA	TRBJ2-7	TGCGCCAGCTCCTGGTTAGCGGGGGCCCCGCTTGGGGTCGAGCAGTACTTC	CASSWLAGAPLGVEQYF
NA	TRBV5-8	NA	TRBJ1-1	TGTGCCAGCAGCCCACCCGCCGGGAACACTGAAGCTTTCTTT	CASSPPAGNTEAFF
NA	TRBV7-9	NA	TRBJ1-1	TGTGCCAGCAGCCTTAAGTCCCCCTTCAGATTGAACACTGAAGCTTTCTTT	CASSLKSPFRLNTEAFF
NA	TRBV4-3	NA	TRBJ2-2	TGCGCCAGCAGCCAAGGTGGCCCAGGTGGTTGGGAGCTGTTTTTT	CASSQGGPGGWELFF
NA	TRBV6-1	once	TRBJ1-2	TGTGCCAGCACCGTCGACAGGCCTAACTATGGCTACACCTTC	CASTVDRPNYGYTF
NA	TRBV5-1	NA	TRBJ2-7	TGCGCCAGCAGCTCGAATGGGACAAGGGGTCGGTTC	CASSSNGTRGRF
TRBD1	TRBV4-3	once	TRBJ2-7	TGCGCCAGCAGCCAAATTATAGGGACAGGGAGGGTAACTACGAGACCCTACGAGCAGTACTTC	CASSQIIGTGRVTTRPYEQYF
NA	TRBV6-1	once	TRBJ1-2	TGTGCCAGCAGTTATCACACAGCCTATGGCTACACCTTC	CASSYHTAYGYTF
NA	TRBV13	once	TRBJ1-1	TGTGCCAGCAGCTTACGGGTGAACACTGAAGCTTTCTTT	CASSLRVNTEAFF
NA	TRBV5-6	NA	TRBJ2-7	TGTGCCAGCAGCTCTCCGGCGGGGGCCCCCCCGGGGCAGTACTTC	CASSSPAGAPPGQYF
TRBD1	TRBV6-6	NA	TRBJ1-1	TGTGCCAGCAGTCTCGAGACAGGGGAGTCGGCTGAAGCTTTCTTT	CASSLETGESAEAFF
NA	TRBV6-5	NA	TRBJ1-4	TGTGCCAGCAGTTACCGGCGGCGGGACCCTAATGAAAAACTGTTTTTT	CASSYRRRDPNEKLFF
NA	TRBV9	NA	TRBJ2-3	TGTGCCAGCAGCTCCGAGGAACCCGGCACAGATACGCAGTATTTT	CASSSEEPGTDTQYF
NA	TRBV29-1	once	TRBJ1-2	TGCAGCGTGTGGGAGGGAGACAGTAATAACTATGGCTACACCTTC	CSVWEGDSNNYGYTF
TRBD1	TRBV5-6	NA	TRBJ1-2	TGTGCCAGCAGCTTGGAGGGGACAGATGGCTACACCTTC	CASSLEGTDGYTF
TRBD1	TRBV6-4	once	TRBJ1-1	TGTGCCAGCAGTGTATCCGGACAGGGCAACACTGAAGCTTTCTTT	CASSVSGQGNTEAFF
NA	TRBV4-1	NA	TRBJ1-3	TGCGCCAGCAGCATAACGACAGCCTCTGGAAACACCATATATTTT	CASSITTASGNTIYF
TRBD1	TRBV4-3	NA	TRBJ1-1	TGCGCCAGCAGCCCCCAGAAGGGGGGGGGACAGGGGAAGAACACTGAAGCTTTCTTT	CASSPQKGGGQGKNTEAFF
TRBD1	TRBV5-8	NA	TRBJ1-5	TGTGCCAGCAGCCGGGGACAGGTCCCGGAGGAGCCCCAGCATTTT	CASSRGQVPEEPQHF
NA	TRBV27	NA	TRBJ1-2	TGTGCCAGCAGTTCCCGAGGCGGGCCGATACTACGGTCTAACTATGGCTACACCTTC	CASSSRGGPILRSNYGYTF
TRBD1	TRBV28	NA	TRBJ2-7	TGTGCCAGCAGCCCCTGGACAGGGGGGAAGTACTTC	CASSPWTGGKYF
NA	TRBV14	NA	TRBJ1-4	TGTGCCAGCAGCCAGAATGGAAAGGGAGGGGAAAAACTGTTTTTT	CASSQNGKGGEKLFF
NA	TRBV4-3	few	TRBJ1-2	TGCGCCAGCAGCCAAGAGGACAGCCCCTATGGCTACACCTTC	CASSQEDSPYGYTF
TRBD1	TRBV4-3	NA	TRBJ1-2	TGCGCCAGCAGCCGATACCGGACAGGGGGGAGATTTGACTATGGCTACACCTTC	CASSRYRTGGRFDYGYTF
TRBD1	TRBV25-1	few	TRBJ1-2	TGTGCCAGCAGTGCCCTGGGACAGACCTATGGCTACACCTTC	CASSALGQTYGYTF
NA	TRBV14	NA	TRBJ2-2	TGTGCCAGCAGCCCTAGACAGAAAGTCACCGGGGAGCTGTTTTTT	CASSPRQKVTGELFF